What follows are 25 T cell receptor beta chains derived from one specimen sequenced in a study of beta chain features in type 1 diabetes. Reverse transcribing all isolated RNA meant expressed TCRB transcripts were sequenced. The method was immunoSEQ multiplex PCR; TCRdb's version includes in-frame clones alone and lacks a portion of them. The sample includes 300,000 to 350,000 clones, about 19% of them seen just once. The sample was naive CD4+ T cells from blood. These receptors were obtained from a woman between 18 and 30 years old in good health.

The CDR3 DNA is TGTGCCAGCAGTCCCGGACAGCGGGAAGCTTTCTTT. This gives the protein CASSPGQREAFF. V and J are TRBV6-6 and TRBJ1-1; D is perhaps TRBD1 (6 bases). V was cut by 5 bases and J by 8 bases, with 12 bases left in between. The CDR3 runs to 12 residues. Looked up from germline, CDR1 is MNHNY and CDR2 is SVGAGI (reference sequence).

This clone was seen only a few times. Other DNA sequences in the sample encode the same CDR3. This chain joins TRBV30 and TRBJ1-2; D ambiguous. V dropped 0 bases and J dropped 7 bases, with 6 bases sitting between them. CDR1 is GTSNPN and CDR2 is SVGIG in the germline V gene (reference sequence). The CDR3 spans 11 residues. CDR3 in amino acids: CAWSVSGGYTF. The CDR3 DNA follows: TGTGCCTGGAGTGTATCAGGTGGCTACACCTTC.

A word on this clone: The sample contains more than one DNA sequence encoding this CDR3. The chain has TRBV18 and TRBJ1-5; 7 bases fit TRBD1. V lost 6 bases to trimming and J lost 2 bases; unmatched junction nucleotides: 4. Per the germline V gene, CDR1 is KGHSH and CDR2 is LQKENI. This CDR3 contains 14 residues. In DNA, the CDR3 is TGTGCCAGCTCTGAAACAGGGGGCAATCAGCCCCAGCATTTT. Encoded protein: CASSETGGNQPQHF.

This clone has just a few counts. V is TRBV11-2 and J is TRBJ2-1; D remains unclear. Germline-derived CDR1 and CDR2 are SGHAT and FQNNGV. V was shortened by 5 bases and J by 6 bases, with 14 bases between the two germline ends. This CDR3 spans 14 amino acids. CDR3 sequence (DNA): TGTGCCAGCAGCCAGGTAGTGGTGGGCAATGAGCAGTTCTTC. Its protein is CASSQVVVGNEQFF. The full variable domain, in which reference TRBV11-2 and TRBJ2-1 provide the parts outside the CDR3, is EAGVAQSPRYKIIEKRQSVAFWCNPISGHATLYWYQQILGQGPKLLIQFQNNGVVDDSQLPKDRFSAERLKGVDSTLKIQPAKLEDSAVYLCASSQVVVGNEQFFGPGTRLTVL.

This clone was detected a few times. The chain links TRBV27 to TRBJ1-5; D possibly corresponds to TRBD1 (5 bases). This CDR3 is built from 13 residues. Trimming removed 5 bases at V and 6 bases at J, with 11 bases between. Germline assignment: CDR1 MNHEY and CDR2 SMNVEV (reference sequence). CDR3 protein: CASSISRVQPQHF. As DNA, the CDR3 is TGTGCCAGCAGTATCTCCAGGGTTCAGCCCCAGCATTTT.

This clone was detected once. The same CDR3 arises from other DNA sequences in this sample as well. This chain joins TRBV7-2 and TRBJ2-5; D is uncertain. Looked up from germline, CDR1 is SGHTA and CDR2 is FQGNSA. V gave up 5 bases and J gave up 1 base, with 8 bases separating them. This CDR3 region has 13 residues. CDR3 sequence reads: CASSPGLQETQYF. CDR3 nucleotide sequence: TGTGCCAGCAGCCCAGGCCTCCAAGAGACCCAGTACTTC.

This clone was seen a few times. This chain links TRBV30 with TRBJ2-5; 13 nucleotides match TRBD2. With V trimmed by 0 bases and J by 3 bases, 4 bases remained unmatched. Germline loops: CDR1 GTSNPN, CDR2 SVGIG (reference sequence). There are 16 residues in the CDR3. In nucleotides, the CDR3 is TGTGCCTGGAGTGTACCCGGACTAGCGGGAGAAGAGACCCAGTACTTC. It translates to CAWSVPGLAGEETQYF.

The rearrangement links TRBV28 to TRBJ2-5; TRBD2 might be the D (7 bases). Germline-derived CDR1 and CDR2 are MDHEN and SYDVKM. The CDR3 is 13 amino acids. Trimming shortened V by 7 bases and J by 4 bases, and 13 bases separated the two germline ends. CDR3 in amino acids: CASIGGGGETQYF. The CDR3 DNA reads TGTGCCAGCATAGGGGGAGGGGGAGAGACCCAGTACTTC.

The V gene is TRBV19, the J gene TRBJ2-2, with D possibly matching TRBD1 (5 bases). This CDR3 contains 16 residues. Trimming took 7 bases from V and 6 from J, leaving 21 bases between them. CDR1 LNHDA and CDR2 SQIVND come from the germline V gene (reference sequence). The CDR3 coding sequence is TGTGCCAGTAACCCCAGGGTTACCGTCGCCGCCGGGGAGCTGTTTTTT. Its translation is CASNPRVTVAAGELFF.

Concerning this clone: Additional DNA sequences in this sample encode the identical CDR3. V and J are TRBV5-6 and TRBJ1-1; 9 bases align to TRBD1. Germline loops: CDR1 SGHDT, CDR2 YYEEEE. Trimming removed 3 bases from V and 2 bases from J; junction bases left unmatched: 2. This CDR3 is built from 14 residues. This CDR3 is CASSWGQGNTEAFF. CDR3 in DNA: TGTGCCAGCAGCTGGGGACAGGGAAACACTGAAGCTTTCTTT.

V and J are TRBV30 and TRBJ2-6, with D possibly matching TRBD1 (5 bases). CDR1 GTSNPN and CDR2 SVGIG come from the germline V gene (reference sequence). V was cut by 2 bases and J by 4 bases, with 9 bases left in between. The CDR3 contains 14 residues. This CDR3 is CAWSRGRGANVLTF. The CDR3 DNA is TGTGCCTGGAGTAGGGGAAGAGGGGCCAACGTCCTGACTTTC.

This clone was seen more than once but under ten times. The J gene is TRBJ2-7, the V gene TRBV29-1; 9 positions agree with TRBD1. The CDR3 has 14 amino acids. Germline V CDR1 and CDR2: SQVTM, ANQGSEA. V was pared by 5 bases and J by 1 base, with 6 bases of the junction left unmatched. In DNA form, the CDR3 reads TGCAGCGTTTTGGGACAGGGTGGTTCCTACGAGCAGTACTTC. Translating it yields CSVLGQGGSYEQYF.

This clone was counted between two and nine times. The rearrangement joins TRBV2 to TRBJ2-7, with TRBD2 identical over 9 bases. The germline CDR1 and CDR2 sequences are SNHLY and FYNNEI. The CDR3 has 14 residues. V shed 7 bases and J 6 bases; nucleotides not matched to a gene: 10. The CDR3 nucleotides are TGTGCCAGCACCCCGGGACTAGCTGTTTCCGAGCAGTACTTC. Translation gives CASTPGLAVSEQYF. The full variable domain, with the rest looked up from reference TRBV2 and TRBJ2-7, is EPEVTQTPSHQVTQMGQEVILRCVPISNHLYFYWYRQILGQKVEFLVSFYNNEISEKSEIFDDQFSVERPDGSNFTLKIRSTKLEDSAMYFCASTPGLAVSEQYFGPGTRLTVT.

The chain is built from TRBV7-2 and TRBJ2-7; 13 nucleotides align to TRBD2. This CDR3 has 16 amino acids. The germline CDR1 and CDR2 sequences are SGHTA and FQGNSA. V lost 1 base to trimming and J lost 0 bases; unmatched junction nucleotides: 0. This chain's CDR3 is CASSLGTSGGSYEQYF. In nucleotides, the CDR3 is TGTGCCAGCAGCTTAGGGACTAGCGGGGGCTCCTACGAGCAGTACTTC. Full variable domain (remainder filled in from reference TRBV7-2 and TRBJ2-7): GAGVSQSPSNKVTEKGKDVELRCDPISGHTALYWYRQSLGQGLEFLIYFQGNSAPDKSGLPSDRFSAERTGGSVSTLTIQRTQQEDSAVYLCASSLGTSGGSYEQYFGPGTRLTVT.

The chain employs TRBV30 and TRBJ1-1; 7 nucleotides line up with TRBD1. Trimming at V came to 8 bases and at J to 1 base, leaving 4 bases not matched to a gene. CDR1 and CDR2 (germline): GTSNPN, SVGIG (reference sequence). CDR3 length equals 12 residues. Written as DNA, the CDR3 is TGTGCCCGTGGACAGGCGAACACTGAAGCTTTCTTT. This sequence encodes CARGQANTEAFF. Based on the CDR3 plus reference TRBV30 and TRBJ1-1, the full variable domain is SQTIHQWPATLVQPVGSPLSLECTVEGTSNPNLYWYRQAAGRGLQLLFYSVGIGQISSEVPQNLSASRPQDRQFILSSKKLLLSDSGFYLCARGQANTEAFFGQGTRLTVV.

This chain joins TRBV9 and TRBJ2-7; tentatively, D is TRBD2 (5 bases). The germline gives CDR1 SGDLS, CDR2 YYNGEE. Trimming stripped 2 bases from V and 0 bases from J, with 9 bases between. The CDR3 runs to 14 residues. This CDR3 is CASSVQGSSYEQYF. The CDR3 bases are TGTGCCAGCAGCGTCCAAGGGAGCTCCTACGAGCAGTACTTC.

The chain uses TRBV9 and TRBJ2-3; 10 bases map to TRBD1. Germline lookup yields CDR1 SGDLS and CDR2 YYNGEE. The junction had 8 bases not matched to a gene; V was cut back by 3 bases and J by 1 base. The CDR3 covers 17 residues. The CDR3 DNA sequence: TGTGCCAGCAGCGCTCGGTACGGGACAGGGGGCACAGATACGCAGTATTTT. Protein sequence: CASSARYGTGGTDTQYF.

This chain links TRBV2 with TRBJ2-1; D remains ambiguous. The CDR3 totals 14 residues. Germline CDR1 and CDR2: SNHLY and FYNNEI. V shed 5 bases and J shed 7 bases, with 15 bases lying between them. Here the CDR3 reads CASSKIEMYNEQFF. CDR3 DNA: TGTGCCAGCAGTAAAATTGAGATGTATAATGAGCAGTTCTTC.

V is TRBV7-9 and J is TRBJ2-1; D is perhaps TRBD1 (6 bases). This CDR3 is built from 12 residues. V was shortened by 5 bases and J by 9 bases, with 11 bases between the two germline ends. Per the germline V gene, CDR1 is SEHNR and CDR2 is FQNEAQ (reference sequence). The CDR3 DNA sequence: TGTGCCAGCAGCCCTCTACAGGGTGAGCAGTTCTTC. Its protein is CASSPLQGEQFF.

The genes are TRBV29-1 and TRBJ1-2; 9 bases agree with TRBD1. The germline gives CDR1 SQVTM, CDR2 ANQGSEA. After removal of 3 bases from V and 7 bases from J, the junction contained 6 bases not matched to a gene. The CDR3 is made up of 13 amino acids. The CDR3: CSVELQGAGGYTF. The CDR3 DNA reads as TGCAGCGTTGAGCTACAGGGGGCGGGTGGCTACACCTTC. Based on the CDR3 plus reference TRBV29-1 and TRBJ1-2, the full variable domain is SAVISQKPSRDICQRGTSLTIQCQVDSQVTMMFWYRQQPGQSLTLIATANQGSEATYESGFVIDKFPISRPNLTFSTLTVSNMSPEDSSIYLCSVELQGAGGYTFGSGTRLTVV.

This clone was counted only a few times. V gene TRBV7-2 combines with J gene TRBJ2-7; weak D call: TRBD1 (6 bases). With 5 bases removed from V and 2 bases from J, the gap between germline ends came to 16 bases. The CDR3 has 15 residues. Germline V gene data show CDR1 as SGHTA and CDR2 as FQGNSA. CDR3 nucleotides: TGTGCCAGCAGCCAATGGACAGCTAGAGCCTACGAGCAGTACTTC. This translates into CASSQWTARAYEQYF.

This clone was observed a handful of times. The chain uses TRBV6-5 and TRBJ1-6, with TRBD1 identical over 8 bases. This CDR3 is built from 14 residues. Trimming took 6 bases from V and 7 from J; bases not matched to a gene: 5. Per germline, CDR1 MNHEY and CDR2 SVGAGI. CDR3 sequence: CASRPNRGNSPLHF. CDR3 nucleotides: TGTGCCAGCAGACCCAACAGGGGGAATTCACCCCTCCACTTT.

Remarks on this clone: The junction does not match germline at one end; this may be a read error. J is TRBJ1-5 and V is TRBV7-7, with 7 bases fitting TRBD1. This CDR3 spans 15 amino acids. Germline CDR1 SSHAT, CDR2 FNYEAQ (reference sequence). CDR3 sequence reads: CASRDPGQSNQPQHF. The CDR3 bases are TGTGCTAGCAGGGATCCGGGACAGAGCAATCAGCCCCAGCATTTT.

There are a few counts of this clone. V is TRBV4-1 and J is TRBJ1-5, with D unclear. Germline CDR1 and CDR2: MGHRA and YSYEKL. The CDR3 loop spans 15 amino acids. V lost 0 bases and J 2 bases, leaving 8 bases between the germline ends. CDR3 sequence reads: CASSQEPYGNQPQHF. CDR3 DNA sequence: TGCGCCAGCAGCCAAGAACCCTATGGCAATCAGCCCCAGCATTTT.

The chain employs TRBV18 and TRBJ2-3; D remains ambiguous. Germline CDR1 reads KGHSH; CDR2 reads LQKENI. This CDR3 region has 14 residues. Trimming shortened V by 2 bases and J by 0 bases, and 6 bases separated the two germline ends. CDR3 amino acids: CASSPTSSTDTQYF. The CDR3 DNA reads TGTGCCAGCTCACCAACATCTAGCACAGATACGCAGTATTTT.